One and the same sample provided the 20 T cell receptor beta chains below, sequenced in a study of CD8 T cells in ankylosing spondylitis (TCRdb year 2017). Libraries were made using 5' RACE. The listed sequencing device is Illumina HiSeq 2500. TCRdb reprocessing: public reads trimmed at Q25 with fastp, clones called with MiXCR, in-frame beta chains kept. Every distinct CDR3 protein forms one entry, paired with its most common genes and DNA. The sample table records about 160,000 distinct CDR3 sequences; around two fifths of these occur just once. The leading ten clones occupy 15% of the sample. Sequenced material: synovial fluid, either unsorted or a sorted T cell fraction (not recorded which). These receptors were taken from a male donor with ankylosing spondylitis.

This clonotype was seen a few times. The chain recombines TRBV9 with TRBJ1-2, with D unresolved. The germline V gene has CDR1 SGDLS and CDR2 YYNGEE. The CDR3 contains 15 residues. Trimming stripped 3 bases from V and 0 bases from J, with 12 bases between. The chain's CDR3 is CASSGHYLANYGYTF. The CDR3 region has the DNA TGTGCCAGCAGCGGCCACTACTTAGCTAACTATGGCTACACCTTC.

This clonotype was counted between two and nine times. The chain couples TRBV4-1 to TRBJ2-7, with TRBD1 as a possible D gene (5 bases). Germline V CDR1 and CDR2: MGHRA, YSYEKL. This CDR3 region has 13 residues. V lost 2 bases, J lost 4 bases, and 9 bases lay in between. The CDR3: CASSQQTAYEQYF. In DNA, the CDR3 is TGCGCCAGCAGCCAACAGACAGCTTACGAGCAGTACTTC.

This chain connects TRBV28 to TRBJ2-7; TRBD1 aligns across 10 bases. The germline V gene has CDR1 MDHEN and CDR2 SYDVKM. Germline trimming cut 5 bases from V and 2 bases from J; bases unmatched to any gene: 9. CDR3 size: 16 residues. CDR3 coding DNA: TGTGCCAGCAGTCCATGGGACAGGGGCCATACCTACGAGCAGTACTTC. This translates into CASSPWDRGHTYEQYF.

In this sample, this clonotype turned up a few times. The J gene is TRBJ2-1, the V gene TRBV20-1; D tentatively reads TRBD1 or TRBD2 (5 bases each). This CDR3 spans 16 amino acids. With 0 bases removed from V and 6 bases from J, the gap between germline ends came to 18 bases. In germline, CDR1 is DFQATT, CDR2 SNEGSKA (reference sequence). This CDR3 is CSARDPGTYVTNEQFF. The CDR3 DNA follows: TGCAGTGCTAGAGATCCCGGGACCTATGTCACCAATGAGCAGTTCTTC.

This clonotype was detected only a few times. This chain links TRBV11-2 with TRBJ1-3; D not resolved. Germline values: CDR1 SGHAT, CDR2 FQNNGV. The CDR3 covers 18 residues. Trimming cost V 5 bases and J 4 bases, with 24 bases left between them. The CDR3 here is CASSPLSPTSPWGNTIYF. CDR3 sequence (DNA): TGTGCCAGCAGCCCACTCTCACCCACGAGCCCGTGGGGAAACACCATATATTTT.

The chain employs TRBV4-3 and TRBJ2-7; TRBD2 agrees at 10 bases. The V gene end was trimmed by 0 bases and the J gene end by 1 base; junction bases not matched to a gene: 6. Per the germline V gene, CDR1 is LGHNA and CDR2 is YSLEER. The CDR3 spans 17 residues. The CDR3: CASSQDSWTSGSYEQYF. In DNA form, the CDR3 reads TGCGCCAGCAGCCAAGATTCTTGGACTAGCGGATCCTACGAGCAGTACTTC.

This clonotype was counted only a few times. CDR3 nucleotides: TGTGCCATCAGCCCCCTTAGAGGTGAGGCCAACGTCCTGACTTTC. Its translation: CAISPLRGEANVLTF. This chain connects TRBV10-3 to TRBJ2-6; no clear D gene. Germline V gene sequence: CDR1 ENHRY, CDR2 SYGVKD. Trimming pared 6 bases from V and 6 bases from J, leaving 15 bases between. The CDR3 is made up of 15 amino acids.

The chain carries TRBV19 and TRBJ2-7, with a weak D call TRBD1 (6 bases). This CDR3 has 13 amino acids. Trimming shortened V by 5 bases and J by 2 bases, and 10 bases separated the two germline ends. CDR1 is LNHDA and CDR2 is SQIVND in the germline V gene (reference sequence). CDR3 DNA: TGTGCCAGTAGTGTGACAGGAACCTACGAGCAGTACTTC. Translated, it gives CASSVTGTYEQYF.

The chain uses TRBV12-3 or TRBV12-4 and TRBJ2-1; perhaps TRBD1 as D (6 bases). Trimming pared 3 bases from V and 6 bases from J, leaving 12 bases between. CDR3 length: 14 residues. CDR3 amino acids: CASSFVQGVNEQFF. Written as DNA, the CDR3 is TGTGCCAGCAGTTTTGTACAGGGAGTCAATGAGCAGTTCTTC.

The chain uses TRBV3-1 and TRBJ2-7, with a tentative D call TRBD1 (5 bases). Germline assignment: CDR1 LGHDT and CDR2 YNNKEL (reference sequence). The CDR3 is 16 amino acids. Trimming shortened V by 1 base and J by 3 bases, and 16 bases separated the two germline ends. The CDR3 reads CASSQVFRTTHYEQYF. Written as DNA, the CDR3 is TGTGCCAGCAGCCAAGTATTCAGGACAACACACTACGAGCAGTACTTC.

This rearrangement joins TRBV20-1 to TRBJ2-7; D is possibly TRBD1 (5 bases). The CDR3 contains 13 residues. Trimming shortened V by 1 base and J by 3 bases, and 10 bases separated the two germline ends. CDR1 is DFQATT and CDR2 is SNEGSKA in the germline V gene (reference sequence). The CDR3 DNA reads as TGCAGTGCTAGAGGGCTAGGGGACTACGAGCAGTACTTC. Encoded protein: CSARGLGDYEQYF.

This rearrangement joins TRBV28 to TRBJ2-2; TRBD1 or TRBD2 may be the D gene (7 bases each). With 3 bases removed from V and 4 bases from J, the gap between germline ends came to 12 bases. Germline V gene sequence: CDR1 MDHEN, CDR2 SYDVKM. This CDR3 region has 15 residues. In DNA, the CDR3 is TGTGCCAGCAGTTTCTTCAGGGGGGGCACCGGGGAGCTGTTTTTT. Translated, it gives CASSFFRGGTGELFF.

The chain carries TRBV12-5 and TRBJ1-1; D is unclear. Germline V gene lookup returns CDR1 LGHNT and CDR2 FRNRAP. This CDR3 is 14 amino acids long. V was clipped by 3 bases and J by 1 base, with 9 bases between them. Written as DNA, the CDR3 is TGTGCTAGTGGTTTATCAGAGACGAACACTGAAGCTTTCTTT. This codes for CASGLSETNTEAFF.

This clonotype was recorded only once. CDR3 sequence: CASSLVIRGRGETYNEKLFF. The CDR3 DNA sequence: TGTGCCAGCAGCTTAGTAATCAGGGGGCGCGGGGAGACATATAATGAAAAACTGTTTTTT. The chain employs TRBV7-6 and TRBJ1-4, with TRBD1 identical over 8 bases. CDR1 SGHVS and CDR2 FNYEAQ come from the germline V gene. The CDR3 runs to 20 residues. With V trimmed by 1 base and J by 4 bases, 17 bases remained unmatched.

The chain recombines TRBV27 with TRBJ1-6, with D maybe TRBD1 (6 bases). CDR3 length: 16 residues. V was shortened by 1 base and J by 10 bases, with 17 bases between the two germline ends. CDR1 is MNHEY and CDR2 is SMNVEV in the germline V gene (reference sequence). The CDR3 loop reads CASSLWETGLGSPLHF. The DNA for the CDR3 is TGTGCCAGCAGTTTATGGGAGACAGGCCTGGGGTCACCCCTCCACTTT.

This clonotype appeared a single time. The chain employs TRBV20-1 and TRBJ2-7; D remains unclear. The CDR3 contains 14 residues. The germline gives CDR1 DFQATT, CDR2 SNEGSKA (reference sequence). V shed 3 bases and J shed 2 bases, with 14 bases lying between them. Here the CDR3 DNA reads TGCAGTGCTAGGACCGCCATTAGCCCCTACGAGCAGTACTTC. Protein sequence: CSARTAISPYEQYF.

The genes are TRBV18 and TRBJ1-3; unclear D gene. The germline V gene has CDR1 KGHSH and CDR2 LQKENI. The CDR3 spans 16 residues. V shed 3 bases and J shed 1 base, with 13 bases lying between them. In nucleotides, the CDR3 is TGTGCCAGCTCACCGTGGCAGTTTGCATCTGGAAACACCATATATTTT. Translation gives CASSPWQFASGNTIYF.

The CDR3 DNA is TGTGCCAGCAGTTCCCGGAGTGGGACTACGGACCAAGAGACCCAGTACTTC. Its translation is CASSSRSGTTDQETQYF. This chain links TRBV12-3 or TRBV12-4 with TRBJ2-5, with TRBD2 matching 7 bases. This CDR3 region has 17 residues. J lost 0 bases, V lost 4 bases, and 11 bases had no gene match.

The V call is TRBV28, the J call TRBJ2-7; maybe TRBD2 (5 bases). The V end was cut by 6 bases, the J end by 3 bases, with 15 bases between. CDR3 length: 14 residues. Germline loops: CDR1 MDHEN, CDR2 SYDVKM. The CDR3 spells CASSRGLWGYEQYF. CDR3 DNA sequence: TGTGCCAGCAGCCGTGGACTTTGGGGCTACGAGCAGTACTTC.

This chain joins TRBV12-5 and TRBJ2-1; 7 bases align to TRBD2. CDR3 length equals 16 residues. Trimming cost V 2 bases and J 0 bases; bases outside gene matches: 4. Germline CDR1 and CDR2: LGHNT and FRNRAP. The CDR3 spells CASGLSGVSSYNEQFF. CDR3 nucleotides: TGTGCTAGTGGTTTGAGCGGGGTTTCCTCCTACAATGAGCAGTTCTTC.